This TCR beta chain comes out of a study of early stage breast cancer tumors. Clones were sequenced by immunoSEQ multiplex PCR, and TCRdb holds only the in-frame ones, with some missing. The table includes around 9,800 clones, approximately 72% detected once. Germline V gene data show CDR1 as LGHNA and CDR2 as YSLEER. V dropped 4 bases and J dropped 5; count of bases not matched to a gene: 13. The CDR3 runs 16 residues. This TCR was sampled from a person aged 65 to 85 with breast cancer. Sequencing was carried out using breast tumor tissue. The V call is TRBV4-3, the J call TRBJ2-5, with TRBD2 matching over 7 bases. The CDR3, as DNA: TGCGCCAGCAGCCCTCCGGGAGGCCTACTCTCCGAGACCCAGTACTTC. Its translation is CASSPPGGLLSETQYF.